The text below deals with one T cell receptor (beta chain). Other DNA sequences in this specimen translate into the identical CDR3. The data stem from a study of blood T cell repertoires in COVID-19. Study information: Samples taken during acute and convalescent COVID-19 were collected in the United States, Italy and Spain. PBMCs, B-cell-depleted T cells, or T cells provided the cDNA or gDNA that made up the material.

Germline loops: CDR1 MNHEY, CDR2 SVGAGI. With 3 bases removed from V and 1 base from J, the gap between germline ends came to 6 bases. This CDR3 is 14 amino acids long. Which cohort a participant joined came from the clinical history participants gave. Symptom resolution, clearance, or two negative PCRs marked donors in Cohort 3 as recovered. Clones were read by immunoSEQ multiplex PCR, and TCRdb kept only the in-frame ones, dropping some. Among hundreds of thousands of clones listed, roughly 86% were seen once. The sequence was collected from a woman aged 50 to 65 who had recovered from COVID-19. The sequencing input was PBMCs or T cells enriched from blood (not recorded which). The gene calls are TRBV6-5 and TRBJ2-2, with no clear D. In DNA, the CDR3 is TGTGCCAGCAGTTATTCCGGGAACACCGGGGAGCTGTTTTTT. As protein: CASSYSGNTGELFF.